This TCR beta chain was obtained from a study of cytomegalovirus exposure and HLA in healthy donors. Overall study results and limits: The classifier reportedly diagnosed cytomegalovirus status with high sensitivity and specificity. There were some public TCRs occurring in many donors, but most TCR sequences were rare. It was approximately 170 TCR beta chains that were listed as cytomegalovirus-associated. Testing in vitro showed a few CMV-associated chains specific for CMV antigens.

With respect to this clone: Its target is not known.

TCRdb's table, derived via immunoSEQ multiplex PCR, lists solely in-frame clones and lacks some. The sample carries 200,000 or so clones, around four fifths recorded once. This CDR3 comprises 12 residues. Between the trimmed V and J ends, which lost 0 bases and 7 bases, there was a span of 4 bases. Germline assignment: CDR1 MNHEY and CDR2 SVGAGI. The sequence was obtained from a man younger than 35 in good health and CMV-seropositive. The rearrangement links TRBV6-5 to TRBJ2-1; no firm D call. The sequenced sample was PBMCs. The CDR3: CASSYSRNEQFF. The CDR3 DNA reads as TGTGCCAGCAGTTACTCGAGGAATGAGCAGTTCTTC.